Each of the 21 T cell receptor beta chains below was sequenced from the same sample in a study of OX40 agonist ivuxolimab in advanced cancers. The protocol was immunoSEQ multiplex PCR, while the TCRdb copy is restricted to in-frame clones and leaves out a portion. The table shows tens of thousands of clones, with roughly 84% occurring only once. The sequencing here drew on CD4+ or CD8+ T cells sorted from blood, taken in a trial of the OX40 agonist ivuxolimab. These receptors all come from an adult with an advanced solid tumor such as melanoma, head and neck, liver or kidney cancer.

This rearrangement joins TRBV2 to TRBJ1-3; no reliable D call. V lost 3 bases, J lost 7 bases, and 10 bases lay in between. This CDR3 is 13 amino acids long. Germline CDR1 reads SNHLY; CDR2 reads FYNNEI. The CDR3 reads CASSEKQRNTIYF. CDR3 nucleotide sequence: TGTGCCAGCAGTGAGAAACAGAGGAACACCATATATTTT. The variable domain in full, completed from reference TRBV2 and TRBJ1-3, reads EPEVTQTPSHQVTQMGQEVILRCVPISNHLYFYWYRQILGQKVEFLVSFYNNEISEKSEIFDDQFSVERPDGSNFTLKIRSTKLEDSAMYFCASSEKQRNTIYFGEGSWLTVV.

V usage is TRBV2 and J usage is TRBJ2-1; 9 nucleotides agree with TRBD1. This CDR3 spans 15 amino acids. Germline-derived CDR1 and CDR2 are SNHLY and FYNNEI. V was pared by 7 bases and J by 8 bases, with 12 bases of the junction left unmatched. CDR3 nucleotides: TGTGCCAGCACCGCCGGGACAGGGTTTACGGATGAGCAGTTCTTC. Residues: CASTAGTGFTDEQFF.

This chain uses TRBV27 with TRBJ2-5; 14 bases align to TRBD2. The CDR3 sequence is 15 residues long. In germline, CDR1 is MNHEY, CDR2 SMNVEV (reference sequence). The V segment lost 4 bases and the J segment 4 bases; nucleotides outside the gene matches: 2. The CDR3 DNA reads as TGTGCCAGCAGTTCCGGGACTAGCGGGAGAGAGACCCAGTACTTC. Translation gives CASSSGTSGRETQYF.

This clone was seen once. The V call is TRBV28, the J call TRBJ1-5; D is ambiguous. Germline CDR1 MDHEN, CDR2 SYDVKM. Between the trimmed V and J ends, which lost 0 bases and 7 bases, there was a span of 13 bases. The length of the CDR3 is 15 residues. The chain's CDR3 is CASSLWTEIGQPQHF. DNA of the CDR3: TGTGCCAGCAGTTTATGGACCGAAATCGGCCAGCCCCAGCATTTT. Combining the CDR3 with reference TRBV28 and TRBJ1-5 gives the whole variable domain DVKVTQSSRYLVKRTGEKVFLECVQDMDHENMFWYRQDPGLGLRLIYFSYDVKMKEKGDIPEGYSVSREKKERFSLILESASTNQTSMYLCASSLWTEIGQPQHFGDGTRLSIL.

As DNA, the CDR3 is TGTGCCAGTAGTATGTACAGCAGTAGCAATCAGCCCCAGCATTTT. Translation gives CASSMYSSSNQPQHF. V gene TRBV19 combines with J gene TRBJ1-5, with D uncertain. Trimming cost V 3 bases and J 0 bases, with 9 bases left between them. This CDR3 contains 15 residues. Germline V CDR1 and CDR2: LNHDA, SQIVND (reference sequence).

A single count supports this clone. The rearrangement joins TRBV27 to TRBJ2-3; tentative D call: TRBD2 (5 bases). The V and J ends lost 2 bases and 1 base respectively, with 16 bases between them. Germline V gene lookup returns CDR1 MNHEY and CDR2 SMNVEV (reference sequence). The length of the CDR3 is 17 residues. CDR3 sequence reads: CASSLVPQEVGTDTQYF. In DNA form, the CDR3 reads TGTGCCAGCAGTTTAGTCCCCCAGGAGGTGGGCACAGATACGCAGTATTTT.

This clone occurred once. J is TRBJ1-1 and V is TRBV20-1, with D hard to call. V lost 3 bases to trimming and J lost 1 base, with 3 bases between them. The CDR3 loop spans 11 amino acids. The germline CDR1 and CDR2 sequences are DFQATT and SNEGSKA (reference sequence). The CDR3 bases are TGCAGTGCTAGGAAGAACACTGAAGCTTTCTTT. Translated: CSARKNTEAFF.

The chain employs TRBV7-2 and TRBJ2-7; D gene unclear. V was shortened by 6 bases and J by 2 bases, with 14 bases between the two germline ends. This CDR3 is 14 amino acids long. Germline V CDR1 and CDR2: SGHTA, FQGNSA. CDR3 in DNA: TGTGCCAGCAGTTCAAATCAGGTGCCCTACGAGCAGTACTTC. It encodes CASSSNQVPYEQYF.

The J gene is TRBJ2-1, the V gene TRBV4-1; 8 bases are shared with TRBD1. This CDR3 has 17 residues. Germline V gene lookup returns CDR1 MGHRA and CDR2 YSYEKL. V lost 0 bases to trimming and J lost 7 bases; unmatched junction nucleotides: 11. For the CDR3, the DNA is TGCGCCAGCAGCCAAGAAGGAGGGCTGACAGGGGATAATGAGCAGTTCTTC. It encodes CASSQEGGLTGDNEQFF.

The CDR3 loop is CASSSQGIRLGHEQYF. CDR3 sequence (DNA): TGTGCCAGCAGTTCCCAGGGAATCCGGCTGGGGCACGAGCAGTACTTC. J is TRBJ2-7 and V is TRBV27, with D possibly matching TRBD1 (5 bases). Germline-derived CDR1 and CDR2 are MNHEY and SMNVEV (reference sequence). Trimming removed 4 bases from V and 5 bases from J, with 21 bases in between. This CDR3 contains 16 residues.

This clone is categorized as medium-sized. This chain uses TRBV7-9 with TRBJ1-2; tentatively, D is TRBD1 (5 bases). CDR3 length: 15 amino acids. Trimming removed 5 bases at V and 3 bases at J, with 16 bases between. In germline, CDR1 is SEHNR, CDR2 FQNEAQ (reference sequence). The DNA of the CDR3 is TGTGCCAGCAGCCCCGGCGAAGGGGCGTACTATGGCTACACCTTC. Translated: CASSPGEGAYYGYTF.

The chain carries TRBV19 and TRBJ1-1, with D maybe TRBD1 (5 bases). Germline V gene data show CDR1 as LNHDA and CDR2 as SQIVND (reference sequence). The ends were cut back, 10 bases at V and 5 bases at J, with 14 bases in the middle. This CDR3 spans 12 amino acids. The CDR3 region is CATIGGLTEAFF. CDR3 nucleotide sequence: TGTGCCACCATTGGGGGTCTTACTGAAGCTTTCTTT.

This clone is medium-sized within its sample. The gene calls are TRBV6-1 and TRBJ2-7, with 10 bases aligning to TRBD1. This CDR3 has 15 residues. After removal of 5 bases from V and 1 base from J, the junction contained 5 bases not matched to a gene. In germline, CDR1 is MNHNS, CDR2 SASEGT. The CDR3 bases are TGTGCCAGCAGTCCGACAGGGGGCCTATCCTACGAGCAGTACTTC. Translation: CASSPTGGLSYEQYF.

The J gene is TRBJ1-2, the V gene TRBV2, with D perhaps TRBD1 (5 bases). Trimming removed 9 bases from V and 8 bases from J, with 10 bases in between. The CDR3 extends over 10 amino acids. Germline V CDR1 and CDR2: SNHLY, FYNNEI. The CDR3 region has the DNA TGTGCCAGTCGTGGGGACGGCTACACCTTC. Protein product: CASRGDGYTF.

This rearrangement joins TRBV5-6 to TRBJ1-3; the D is unclear. Per the germline V gene, CDR1 is SGHDT and CDR2 is YYEEEE. CDR3 length equals 11 residues. Between the trimmed V and J ends, which lost 2 bases and 4 bases, there was a span of 1 base. Written as DNA, the CDR3 is TGTGCCAGCAGCTTCGGAAACACCATATATTTT. It specifies CASSFGNTIYF.

On this clone itself: Other DNA sequences in this sample translate to the same CDR3. The chain couples TRBV4-1 to TRBJ2-3; TRBD1 aligns across 9 bases. Germline CDR1 is MGHRA and CDR2 is YSYEKL. This CDR3 contains 17 residues. V lost 4 bases and J lost 2; bases outside the gene matches: 10. DNA for the CDR3: TGCGCCAGCAGCCCTCGGGCGACAGGGGGGGTCACAGATACGCAGTATTTT. Protein: CASSPRATGGVTDTQYF.

The chain links TRBV5-1 to TRBJ2-1; perhaps TRBD2 as D (5 bases). The V gene lost 4 bases and the J gene lost 9 bases, with 20 bases spanning the gap. The germline V gene has CDR1 SGHRS and CDR2 YFSETQ. This CDR3 spans 15 amino acids. For the CDR3, the DNA is TGCGCCAGCAGCCCAGTAGCGAGGGAGTACCTTGAGCAGTTCTTC. Residues: CASSPVAREYLEQFF.

This clone is classed as medium-sized. J is TRBJ1-5 and V is TRBV4-1; 10 bases map to TRBD1. Germline assignment: CDR1 MGHRA and CDR2 YSYEKL. With 2 bases clipped from V and 6 bases from J, the junction kept 4 bases outside the gene matches. The CDR3 has 15 amino acids. CDR3: CASSQRTGGGQPQHF. CDR3 DNA: TGCGCCAGCAGCCAAAGGACAGGGGGAGGTCAGCCCCAGCATTTT.

The J gene is TRBJ2-5, the V gene TRBV19; either TRBD1 or TRBD2 may fit D (5 bases each). The CDR3 length is 11 residues. Per germline, CDR1 LNHDA and CDR2 SQIVND (reference sequence). V was pared by 5 bases and J by 7 bases, with 8 bases between. This CDR3 is CASSYGTTQYF. CDR3 bases: TGTGCCAGTAGTTACGGGACGACCCAGTACTTC.

CDR3 coding DNA: TGTGCCAGTAGTATGGGACTAGCGGGAAGCGGGGAGCTGTTTTTT. Protein: CASSMGLAGSGELFF. This chain connects TRBV19 to TRBJ2-2, with 13 bases identical to TRBD2. This CDR3 comprises 15 residues. Germline CDR1 and CDR2: LNHDA and SQIVND (reference sequence). The J segment lost 7 bases and the V segment lost 3 bases, leaving 2 bases of the junction unmatched.

This clone has a single count. The chain carries TRBV7-9 and TRBJ1-4; D call uncertain. Germline V gives CDR1 SEHNR, CDR2 FQNEAQ (reference sequence). Trimming cost V 6 bases and J 2 bases, with 4 bases left between them. The CDR3 sequence is 12 residues long. The CDR3 protein is CASRHTNEKLFF. The CDR3, as DNA: TGTGCCAGCAGACACACTAATGAAAAACTGTTTTTT.